Below, 27 T cell receptor beta chains from the same sample are listed, as sequenced in a study of T-cell reconstitution after alpha-beta-depleted transplantation in children. Preparing the TCRbeta library involved the use of unique molecular identifiers. TCRdb reprocessed the PCR reads with MiXCR, giving one entry per CDR3 protein. The sample consists of hundreds of thousands of distinct CDR3 sequences, 20% to 30% of them appearing once. Sequencing used PBMCs, mostly from graft donor cells, obtained 360 days after TCRalphabeta/CD19-depleted stem cell transplant. Receptors were obtained from a female patient between 2 and 15 years old who had a stem cell transplant for congenital amegakaryocytic thrombocytopenia, so the T cells may come from the graft donor.

The genes are TRBV29-1 and TRBJ2-5; D is uncertain. This CDR3 comprises 11 residues. Per the germline V gene, CDR1 is SQVTM and CDR2 is ANQGSEA. V was cut by 4 bases and J by 5 bases, with 8 bases left in between. The CDR3 DNA sequence: TGCAGCGTTGTCTTTAGCGAGACCCAGTACTTC. It specifies CSVVFSETQYF. Complete variable domain (other parts from reference TRBV29-1 and TRBJ2-5): SAVISQKPSRDICQRGTSLTIQCQVDSQVTMMFWYRQQPGQSLTLIATANQGSEATYESGFVIDKFPISRPNLTFSTLTVSNMSPEDSSIYLCSVVFSETQYFGPGTRLLVL.

This clonotype was recorded many times. The rearrangement links TRBV4-2 to TRBJ1-1, with D tentatively TRBD1 (6 bases). The V end lost 3 bases, the J end lost 1 base, and 12 bases lay between the germline ends. Germline V gene lookup returns CDR1 LGHNA and CDR2 YNFKEQ. CDR3 length: 15 amino acids. CDR3 protein: CASSQPQGRNTEAFF. CDR3 nucleotides: TGTGCCAGCAGCCAGCCCCAGGGGAGGAACACTGAAGCTTTCTTT.

This clonotype is a singleton in its sample. The final CDR3 position lacks the conserved phenylalanine or tryptophan, pointing to a likely read error. The chain couples TRBV6-1 to TRBJ1-1; tentative D call: TRBD1 (5 bases). The ends were cut back, 6 bases at V and 3 bases at J, with 14 bases in the middle. The CDR3 has 14 amino acids. Germline V gene lookup returns CDR1 MNHNS and CDR2 SASEGT. The CDR3 is CASSAVGPYTEAFY. CDR3 coding DNA: TGTGCCAGCAGCGCCGTGGGGCCGTACACTGAAGCTTTCTAT.

This clonotype has only a few counts. The rearrangement joins TRBV4-3 to TRBJ2-5; 9 bases map to TRBD1. Germline assignment: CDR1 LGHNA and CDR2 YSLEER. V trimming: 0 bases; J trimming: 4 bases; junction bases outside the gene matches: 6. The length of the CDR3 is 16 residues. CDR3 loop: CASSQDLGTGRETQYF. CDR3 bases: TGCGCCAGCAGCCAAGACCTAGGGACAGGGAGAGAGACCCAGTACTTC.

Points on this clonotype: One end of the junction fails to match germline, which may point to a read error. This chain links TRBV6-5 with TRBJ1-2; perhaps TRBD1 as D (6 bases). Germline V gene data show CDR1 as MNHEY and CDR2 as SVGAGI. The CDR3 runs to 16 residues. The CDR3 region is CARSYTRGVHYYGYTF. The DNA of the CDR3 is TGTGCCAGAAGTTACACGAGGGGGGTACATTACTATGGCTACACCTTC.

In this sample, this clonotype turned up many times. This chain links TRBV5-5 with TRBJ1-4; D might be TRBD1 (6 bases). In germline, CDR1 is SGHKS, CDR2 YYEKEE (reference sequence). V shed 0 bases and J shed 2 bases, with 11 bases lying between them. The CDR3 contains 16 residues. The DNA of the CDR3 is TGTGCCAGCAGCTTGGACAGGGATCTTACTAATGAAAAACTGTTTTTT. Amino acid sequence: CASSLDRDLTNEKLFF.

The chain recombines TRBV24-1 with TRBJ2-3, with 10 nucleotides matching TRBD1. This CDR3 spans 15 amino acids. The V gene's germline CDR1 is KGHDR and CDR2 SFDVKD. J lost 3 bases, V lost 9 bases, and 8 bases had no gene match. The CDR3 is CATAPGTGVTDTQYF. The CDR3 nucleotides read TGTGCCACCGCGCCCGGGACAGGGGTAACAGATACGCAGTATTTT.

V gene TRBV15 combines with J gene TRBJ2-1; D may be TRBD2 (6 bases). Trimming took 1 base from V and 8 from J, leaving 15 bases between them. From germline, CDR1 is LNHNV and CDR2 YYDKDF (reference sequence). CDR3 length: 15 residues. CDR3 amino acids: CATSRVAGLLDEQFF. The CDR3 region has the DNA TGTGCCACCAGCAGAGTGGCGGGATTACTAGATGAGCAGTTCTTC.

CDR3 residues: CSASTGGPEVEQFF. CDR3 sequence (DNA): TGCAGTGCTAGTACGGGGGGGCCGGAGGTTGAGCAGTTCTTC. The J gene is TRBJ2-1, the V gene TRBV20-1; 8 bases match TRBD2. Germline CDR1 DFQATT, CDR2 SNEGSKA (reference sequence). This CDR3 has 14 residues. Unmatched junction bases numbered 10, after V lost 3 bases and J lost 9 bases.

This clonotype occurred a few times. This sequence joins TRBV12-3 or TRBV12-4 and TRBJ2-3; D not resolved. The V end lost 3 bases, the J end lost 2 bases, and 9 bases lay between the germline ends. This CDR3 is built from 14 residues. CDR3: CASSFGQPTDTQYF. The CDR3 nucleotides are TGTGCCAGCAGTTTCGGTCAACCCACAGATACGCAGTATTTT.

This clonotype has a handful of counts. This chain connects TRBV20-1 to TRBJ2-3; 7 positions match TRBD1. The ends lost 6 bases at V and 8 bases at J; junction bases unmatched: 11. This CDR3 spans 13 amino acids. Germline V gene data show CDR1 as DFQATT and CDR2 as SNEGSKA (reference sequence). CDR3 residues: CSASRDRMSTQYF. The CDR3 coding sequence is TGCAGTGCAAGCCGGGACAGAATGAGTACGCAGTATTTT.

The chain joins TRBV5-1 to TRBJ2-3; D gene unclear. CDR1 SGHRS and CDR2 YFSETQ come from the germline V gene. Trimming took 0 bases from V and 3 from J, leaving 20 bases between them. This CDR3 is 18 amino acids long. The CDR3 spells CASSLASGYRLRTDTQYF. CDR3 DNA sequence: TGCGCCAGCAGCTTGGCCTCGGGTTACCGTTTAAGGACAGATACGCAGTATTTT.

The chain joins TRBV5-5 to TRBJ2-1; 9 bases are a match to TRBD2. Looked up from germline, CDR1 is SGHKS and CDR2 is YYEKEE (reference sequence). This CDR3 has 14 amino acids. Trimming cost V 8 bases and J 3 bases; bases outside gene matches: 6. The CDR3 sequence is CARGGGGVYNEQFF. The CDR3 DNA sequence: TGTGCCAGAGGGGGCGGGGGGGTCTACAATGAGCAGTTCTTC.

This clonotype came up many times. The gene calls are TRBV7-3 and TRBJ2-3; D ambiguous. V was shortened by 2 bases and J by 0 bases, with 12 bases between the two germline ends. The CDR3 contains 16 residues. Per germline, CDR1 SGHTA and CDR2 FQGTGA. The CDR3 DNA follows: TGTGCCAGCAGCTTAGATCCGGAACCTAGCACAGATACGCAGTATTTT. This sequence encodes CASSLDPEPSTDTQYF. The whole variable domain, remainder taken from reference TRBV7-3 and TRBJ2-3, is GAGVSQTPSNKVTEKGKYVELRCDPISGHTALYWYRQSLGQGPEFLIYFQGTGAADDSGLPNDRFFAVRPEGSVSTLKIQRTERGDSAVYLCASSLDPEPSTDTQYFGPGTRLTVL.

With respect to this clonotype: Germline is not matched at one junction end, which may reflect a read error. The V call is TRBV7-9, the J call TRBJ2-7; no firm D call. CDR3 size: 16 residues. Germline-derived CDR1 and CDR2 are SEHNR and FQNEAQ (reference sequence). The chain's CDR3 is CASSPPAGTFSYEQYF. The CDR3 DNA is TGTGCGAGCAGCCCGCCGGCAGGCACCTTCTCCTACGAGCAGTACTTC.

This clonotype has at least ten counts. Mismatch with germline at one junction end may stem from a read error. This chain joins TRBV7-9 and TRBJ2-5; D gene ambiguous. CDR3 length: 12 residues. Germline CDR1 and CDR2: SEHNR and FQNEAQ (reference sequence). CDR3 sequence (DNA): TGTGCCAGCAGTTTAGTTGGGGAGACCCAGTACTTC. It encodes CASSLVGETQYF.

V and J are TRBV11-1 and TRBJ2-7; no reliable D call. There are 17 residues in the CDR3. Per the germline V gene, CDR1 is SGHAT and CDR2 is FQDESV (reference sequence). V lost 4 bases and J lost 0, with 19 bases in between. CDR3 coding DNA: TGTGCCAGCAGCTCGCCATCCTTGCCAGAGAGCTCCTACGAGCAGTACTTC. Protein: CASSSPSLPESSYEQYF.

This clonotype turned up a few times. This chain links TRBV5-1 with TRBJ2-1, with D perhaps TRBD1 or TRBD2 (5 bases each). CDR3 length equals 15 residues. The V end was cut by 2 bases, the J end by 7 bases, with 16 bases between. Germline-derived CDR1 and CDR2 are SGHRS and YFSETQ. DNA of the CDR3: TGCGCCAGCAGCTTAACAGACACCTGGGGGAATGAGCAGTTCTTC. Its translation is CASSLTDTWGNEQFF.

The chain has TRBV5-1 and TRBJ1-1; tentatively, D is TRBD1 (6 bases). Germline loops: CDR1 SGHRS, CDR2 YFSETQ. Trimming left V 2 bases short and J 8 bases short, with 10 bases between. The CDR3 totals 12 residues. The CDR3 here is CASSFGGSEAFF. CDR3 DNA: TGCGCCAGCAGCTTCGGGGGCTCAGAAGCTTTCTTT.

The V and J genes are TRBV7-9 and TRBJ2-7; D perhaps matches TRBD1 (6 bases). V lost 1 base and J lost 3, with 10 bases in between. Looked up from germline, CDR1 is SEHNR and CDR2 is FQNEAQ (reference sequence). The CDR3 sequence is 14 residues long. The CDR3 protein is CASSLGQGHYEQYF. CDR3 in DNA: TGTGCCAGCAGCTTAGGTCAGGGGCACTACGAGCAGTACTTC.

The chain joins TRBV2 to TRBJ2-3; D possibly corresponds to TRBD2 (7 bases). The germline V gene has CDR1 SNHLY and CDR2 FYNNEI. The CDR3 has 15 amino acids. V was shortened by 0 bases and J by 7 bases, with 14 bases between the two germline ends. The CDR3 reads CASSEARGAVNTQYF. For the CDR3, the DNA is TGTGCCAGCAGTGAAGCCCGGGGGGCCGTCAATACGCAGTATTTT. The full variable domain, completed using reference TRBV2 and TRBJ2-3, is EPEVTQTPSHQVTQMGQEVILRCVPISNHLYFYWYRQILGQKVEFLVSFYNNEISEKSEIFDDQFSVERPDGSNFTLKIRSTKLEDSAMYFCASSEARGAVNTQYFGPGTRLTVL.

V usage is TRBV18 and J usage is TRBJ1-4, with D hard to call. Germline CDR1 is KGHSH and CDR2 is LQKENI. This CDR3 spans 17 amino acids. V was clipped by 8 bases and J by 0 bases, with 19 bases between them. The CDR3 nucleotides read TGTGCCAGCCAACTGTTCCCGCCCGGGGCAACTAATGAAAAACTGTTTTTT. It encodes CASQLFPPGATNEKLFF.

The chain couples TRBV19 to TRBJ2-2; tentatively, D is TRBD2 (5 bases). Germline CDR1 is LNHDA and CDR2 is SQIVND (reference sequence). This CDR3 is 17 amino acids long. Between the trimmed V and J ends, which lost 0 bases and 4 bases, there was a span of 15 bases. The CDR3 is CASSIDLRKRSTGELFF. CDR3 in DNA: TGTGCCAGTAGTATAGATCTGCGGAAGCGGAGCACCGGGGAGCTGTTTTTT.

This clonotype was seen repeatedly, ten times or more. The chain carries TRBV28 and TRBJ1-2; D uncertain. The V end lost 8 bases, the J end lost 8 bases, and 15 bases lay between the germline ends. Germline V gene lookup returns CDR1 MDHEN and CDR2 SYDVKM. The CDR3 is made up of 12 amino acids. The CDR3 bases are TGTGCCAGCGCATTGGAGGGAAAAGGCTACACCTTC. Encoded protein: CASALEGKGYTF.

This clonotype was observed at least ten times. The rearrangement links TRBV2 to TRBJ1-5; D is unclear. The CDR3 extends over 13 amino acids. V lost 5 bases and J lost 0, with 5 bases in between. In germline, CDR1 is SNHLY, CDR2 FYNNEI. CDR3 nucleotides: TGTGCCAGCAGTTCTGATAGCAATCAGCCCCAGCATTTT. Translating it yields CASSSDSNQPQHF.

The rearrangement uses TRBV20-1 and TRBJ1-6; TRBD1 might be the D (6 bases). In germline, CDR1 is DFQATT, CDR2 SNEGSKA (reference sequence). The CDR3 is made up of 14 amino acids. Trimming took off 3 bases at V and 7 bases at J, with 13 bases between the two ends. CDR3 DNA: TGCAGTGCTAGCGAGGACAGCTCGAATTCACCCCTCCACTTT. Translating it yields CSASEDSSNSPLHF.

This clonotype has a count of ten or more. This sequence joins TRBV12-3 or TRBV12-4 and TRBJ2-5, with 7 bases aligning to TRBD1. The CDR3 consists of 14 residues. Trimming removed 5 bases from V and 4 bases from J; junction bases left unmatched: 7. As DNA, the CDR3 is TGTGCCAGCAGTACAACAGGGGTGAGAGAGACCCAGTACTTC. It yields the protein CASSTTGVRETQYF.